The 23 T cell receptor beta chains below all came from one sample that was sequenced in a study of spatial heterogeneity in lung cancer. Described time point: sample taken at primary tumor resection. From tumor, nontumor lung or frozen PBMC, whole RNA was taken unsorted for sequencing. TCRdb re-analysed the 5' RACE reads in MiXCR, keeping a single row per CDR3 protein. This repertoire shows tens of thousands of distinct CDR3 sequences, roughly 10% found once; its top ten account for around 7%. The material was PBMCs, obtained at surgery. The receptor set was obtained from a male donor with early-stage non-small cell lung cancer.

The V call is TRBV28, the J call TRBJ2-1; D ambiguous. Germline loops: CDR1 MDHEN, CDR2 SYDVKM. Trimming pared 6 bases from V and 2 bases from J, leaving 11 bases between. This CDR3 has 14 amino acids. As DNA, the CDR3 is TGTGCCAGCAGCTCCGGCTATGCCTACAATGAGCAGTTCTTC. Translating it yields CASSSGYAYNEQFF.

V gene TRBV18 combines with J gene TRBJ1-1, with unresolved D. The CDR3 consists of 13 residues. Germline CDR1 and CDR2: KGHSH and LQKENI. Trimming shortened V by 0 bases and J by 6 bases, and 8 bases separated the two germline ends. As DNA, the CDR3 is TGTGCCAGCTCACCACCGGACTGGGCTGAAGCTTTCTTT. It is translated as CASSPPDWAEAFF.

This clonotype was counted at least ten times. The V gene is TRBV5-1, the J gene TRBJ2-3; 11 nucleotides agree with TRBD2. In germline, CDR1 is SGHRS, CDR2 YFSETQ. V lost 0 bases to trimming and J lost 4 bases; unmatched junction nucleotides: 4. The CDR3 runs 16 residues. The CDR3 spells CASSLVIAGGSDTQYF. Here the CDR3 DNA reads TGCGCCAGCAGCTTGGTTATAGCGGGAGGGTCAGATACGCAGTATTTT.

At least ten counts were recorded for this clonotype. This sequence joins TRBV3-1 and TRBJ2-7; possibly TRBD1 for D (5 bases). CDR1 is LGHDT and CDR2 is YNNKEL in the germline V gene (reference sequence). This CDR3 has 14 residues. The V gene lost 1 base and the J gene lost 6 bases, with 13 bases spanning the gap. CDR3 nucleotide sequence: TGTGCCAGCAGCCAAGGAAACAGGTATGGCGAGCAGTACTTC. It specifies CASSQGNRYGEQYF.

This clonotype was recorded at least ten times. The V gene is TRBV20-1, the J gene TRBJ2-1; 11 bases fit TRBD2. V trimming: 4 bases; J trimming: 7 bases; junction bases outside the gene matches: 9. Germline CDR1 is DFQATT and CDR2 is SNEGSKA (reference sequence). This CDR3 is 15 amino acids long. CDR3 sequence reads: CSATTGLAGGNEQFF. DNA of the CDR3: TGCAGTGCTACCACTGGACTAGCGGGCGGTAATGAGCAGTTCTTC.

The J gene is TRBJ2-1, the V gene TRBV20-1, with 9 positions matching TRBD2. CDR3 size: 14 residues. The V segment lost 6 bases and the J segment 2 bases; nucleotides outside the gene matches: 5. Germline CDR1 reads DFQATT; CDR2 reads SNEGSKA (reference sequence). As DNA, the CDR3 is TGCAGTGCGCTGGGACTAGCAACCTACAATGAGCAGTTCTTC. Its protein is CSALGLATYNEQFF.

The rearrangement uses TRBV20-1 and TRBJ2-3, with TRBD2 matching 15 bases. CDR3 size: 17 residues. Germline values: CDR1 DFQATT, CDR2 SNEGSKA (reference sequence). The J segment lost 3 bases and the V segment lost 4 bases, leaving 8 bases of the junction unmatched. CDR3 residues: CSATRTSGGAKTDTQYF. The DNA for the CDR3 is TGCAGTGCTACTCGGACTAGCGGGGGGGCGAAGACAGATACGCAGTATTTT.

This clonotype was counted only a few times. A junction end diverges from the germline sequence, so it may reflect a read error. The chain links TRBV27 to TRBJ2-1; a weak D match, TRBD2 (5 bases). The CDR3 is made up of 15 amino acids. Germline CDR1 and CDR2: MNHEY and SMNVEV (reference sequence). The CDR3 DNA sequence: TGTGCCAGCAGTCCTATGAGCGGCTCCTACAATGAGCTGTTCTTC. Amino acid sequence: CASSPMSGSYNELFF.

This clonotype showed up just a few times. The gene calls are TRBV6-5 and TRBJ2-7; TRBD2 aligns across 7 bases. The V gene end was trimmed by 7 bases and the J gene end by 0 bases; junction bases not matched to a gene: 3. In germline, CDR1 is MNHEY, CDR2 SVGAGI. The length of the CDR3 is 13 residues. CDR3 residues: CASTGTTSYEQYF. The CDR3 bases are TGTGCCAGCACCGGGACTACCTCCTACGAGCAGTACTTC.

The table lists this clonotype with many counts. V and J are TRBV20-1 and TRBJ1-6; D might be TRBD1 (5 bases). Trimming stripped 5 bases from V and 0 bases from J, with 14 bases between. The length of the CDR3 is 16 residues. Per the germline V gene, CDR1 is DFQATT and CDR2 is SNEGSKA (reference sequence). CDR3 sequence: CSAAVSGSSYNSPLHF. Written as DNA, the CDR3 is TGCAGTGCTGCGGTTTCAGGGAGCTCCTATAATTCACCCCTCCACTTT.

The gene calls are TRBV7-9 and TRBJ1-3; D ambiguous. CDR1 and CDR2 from the germline V gene are SEHNR and FQNEAQ (reference sequence). The length of the CDR3 is 14 residues. V lost 5 bases and J 4 bases, leaving 12 bases between the germline ends. The CDR3 reads CASSPEVRGNTIYF. In DNA, the CDR3 is TGTGCCAGCAGCCCCGAGGTCAGGGGAAACACCATATATTTT.

This rearrangement joins TRBV5-1 to TRBJ1-3, with 10 nucleotides matching TRBD1. The CDR3 has 14 residues. V was pared by 7 bases and J by 3 bases, with 4 bases of the junction left unmatched. Germline CDR1 reads SGHRS; CDR2 reads YFSETQ. CDR3 nucleotide sequence: TGCGCCAGCTCGGACAGGGGGAATGGAAACACCATATATTTT. It is translated as CASSDRGNGNTIYF.

The gene calls are TRBV20-1 and TRBJ2-3, with D possibly being TRBD1 (6 bases). V was pared by 0 bases and J by 5 bases, with 18 bases between. The germline V gene has CDR1 DFQATT and CDR2 SNEGSKA (reference sequence). The CDR3 is 16 residues long. CDR3 in DNA: TGCAGTGCTAGAGATTCGGGGACATCGACCCTAGATACGCAGTATTTT. As protein: CSARDSGTSTLDTQYF.

This clonotype has at least ten counts. This chain connects TRBV2 to TRBJ2-1, with no clear D. V lost 4 bases and J lost 12, with 16 bases in between. Germline CDR1 reads SNHLY; CDR2 reads FYNNEI. The CDR3 contains 13 residues. The CDR3 DNA reads TGTGCCAGCAGTGTCGTCAGGAGCGCAGGGCAGTTCTTC. Amino acids: CASSVVRSAGQFF.

In this sample, this clonotype turned up many times. The rearrangement links TRBV6-5 to TRBJ2-2, with D uncertain. The CDR3 is made up of 14 amino acids. The V end was cut by 2 bases, the J end by 2 bases, with 6 bases between. Germline V lookup: CDR1 MNHEY, CDR2 SVGAGI. This chain's CDR3 is CASSYRPNTGELFF. The CDR3 region has the DNA TGTGCCAGCAGTTACCGACCAAACACCGGGGAGCTGTTTTTT.

This clonotype was detected a few times. V usage is TRBV10-3 and J usage is TRBJ2-7; a possible D gene is TRBD2 (5 bases). In germline, CDR1 is ENHRY, CDR2 SYGVKD. The CDR3 is made up of 13 amino acids. V lost 3 bases, J lost 10 bases, and 16 bases lay in between. The CDR3 sequence is CAISERVSGSQYF. The CDR3, as DNA: TGTGCCATCAGTGAAAGGGTCAGCGGAAGTCAGTACTTC.

This clonotype appeared many times. For the CDR3, the DNA is TGTGCCAGCAGTTACCGACAGAAGGCTTTCTTT. Residues: CASSYRQKAFF. The chain employs TRBV28 and TRBJ1-1; D is perhaps TRBD1 (5 bases). CDR3 size: 11 residues. Trimming removed 4 bases from V and 11 bases from J, with 11 bases in between. The germline gives CDR1 MDHEN, CDR2 SYDVKM.

This clonotype was found many times. The CDR3 DNA follows: TGTGCCAGCAGTCAGGGAATGGGTCAGCCCCAGCATTTT. Protein sequence: CASSQGMGQPQHF. The V and J genes are TRBV6-1 and TRBJ1-5; D possibly corresponds to TRBD1 (5 bases). Germline assignment: CDR1 MNHNS and CDR2 SASEGT. The CDR3 contains 13 residues. Trimming took off 5 bases at V and 6 bases at J, with 11 bases between the two ends.

The rearrangement uses TRBV28 and TRBJ1-5; 8 positions agree with TRBD1. After removal of 5 bases from V and 2 bases from J, the junction contained 11 bases not matched to a gene. The germline CDR1 and CDR2 sequences are MDHEN and SYDVKM. The CDR3 is made up of 17 amino acids. The CDR3 here is CASSSRQGARGNQPQHF. CDR3 DNA sequence: TGTGCCAGCAGTAGCCGCCAGGGGGCCAGGGGCAATCAGCCCCAGCATTTT.

A few counts support this clonotype. The chain couples TRBV5-4 to TRBJ2-1; TRBD2 is a possible D gene (5 bases). V lost 5 bases and J lost 9, with 15 bases in between. The CDR3 loop spans 13 amino acids. The germline V gene encodes CDR1 SGHNT and CDR2 YYREEE (reference sequence). For the CDR3, the DNA is TGTGCCAGCAGAACAACGGGGATAGGTGAGCAGTTCTTC. Translation gives CASRTTGIGEQFF.

The V and J genes are TRBV2 and TRBJ2-7, with 8 positions matching TRBD2. V lost 3 bases to trimming and J lost 3 bases; unmatched junction nucleotides: 10. Germline V gene lookup returns CDR1 SNHLY and CDR2 FYNNEI. This CDR3 region has 16 residues. CDR3 bases: TGTGCCAGCAGTGATCCTCCGGGACTAGGACGCTACGAGCAGTACTTC. Amino acids: CASSDPPGLGRYEQYF.

This clonotype was observed at least ten times. The rearrangement links TRBV7-2 to TRBJ2-1; weak D call: TRBD2 (6 bases). Trimming took 5 bases from V and 0 from J, leaving 14 bases between them. Germline CDR1 and CDR2: SGHTA and FQGNSA. The CDR3 spans 16 residues. The CDR3 bases are TGTGCCAGCAGCCCGGGACTTTCTAGCTCCTACAATGAGCAGTTCTTC. Translation gives CASSPGLSSSYNEQFF. The full variable domain, its missing parts supplied by reference TRBV7-2 and TRBJ2-1, is GAGVSQSPSNKVTEKGKDVELRCDPISGHTALYWYRQSLGQGLEFLIYFQGNSAPDKSGLPSDRFSAERTGGSVSTLTIQRTQQEDSAVYLCASSPGLSSSYNEQFFGPGTRLTVL.

This clonotype was seen many times. The chain combines TRBV7-2 with TRBJ2-2; no clear D gene. CDR3 length: 15 amino acids. The V gene lost 3 bases and the J gene lost 7 bases, with 15 bases spanning the gap. CDR1 is SGHTA and CDR2 is FQGNSA in the germline V gene. In nucleotides, the CDR3 is TGTGCCAGCAGCTTTTCAAGATACCCCTACGGGGAGCTGTTTTTT. As protein: CASSFSRYPYGELFF.